The 18 T cell receptor beta chains given below trace back to one sample, sequenced in a study of shared clonotypes between healthy human individuals. Profiling relied on immunoSEQ multiplex PCR, and the TCRdb table lists in-frame clones only, not all of them. The sample lists hundreds of thousands of clones; under 80% were seen once. Source material: memory CD4+ T cells sorted from blood. As to subset: CD45RA-negative fraction. The receptors were gathered from a woman in her twenties or thirties in good health.

The V gene is TRBV28, the J gene TRBJ2-7; D might be TRBD1 (6 bases). With 5 bases removed from V and 2 bases from J, the gap between germline ends came to 19 bases. The V gene's germline CDR1 is MDHEN and CDR2 SYDVKM. The CDR3 covers 16 residues. CDR3 sequence: CASSPSKWTDPYEQYF. DNA for the CDR3: TGTGCCAGCAGTCCGTCTAAGTGGACAGATCCCTACGAGCAGTACTTC.

This chain links TRBV7-9 with TRBJ1-4; TRBD1 is a possible D gene (5 bases). Trimming shortened V by 1 base and J by 2 bases, and 8 bases separated the two germline ends. Germline V lookup: CDR1 SEHNR, CDR2 FQNEAQ (reference sequence). The CDR3 totals 15 residues. The CDR3 sequence is CASSLGDGTNEKLFF. The CDR3 bases are TGTGCCAGCAGCTTAGGGGACGGGACTAATGAAAAACTGTTTTTT.

The V call is TRBV7-9, the J call TRBJ2-3; a possible D gene is TRBD2 (5 bases). The CDR3 has 16 amino acids. Germline V gives CDR1 SEHNR, CDR2 FQNEAQ (reference sequence). With 7 bases removed from V and 0 bases from J, the gap between germline ends came to 17 bases. The CDR3 region has the DNA TGTGCCAGCACCCTCCTGTGGAGGACTAGCACAGATACGCAGTATTTT. Its translation: CASTLLWRTSTDTQYF.

This sequence joins TRBV28 and TRBJ2-7; D is perhaps TRBD2 (6 bases). Germline V lookup: CDR1 MDHEN, CDR2 SYDVKM. V lost 3 bases and J 0 bases, leaving 15 bases between the germline ends. This CDR3 spans 16 amino acids. CDR3 DNA: TGTGCCAGCAGTTTTCGCCGGGACTCCCCCTCCTACGAGCAGTACTTC. This translates into CASSFRRDSPSYEQYF. The complete variable domain, with remaining parts taken from reference TRBV28 and TRBJ2-7, reads DVKVTQSSRYLVKRTGEKVFLECVQDMDHENMFWYRQDPGLGLRLIYFSYDVKMKEKGDIPEGYSVSREKKERFSLILESASTNQTSMYLCASSFRRDSPSYEQYFGPGTRLTVT.

The V call is TRBV7-8, the J call TRBJ1-4; the D is unclear. CDR1 SGHVS and CDR2 FQNEAQ come from the germline V gene. CDR3 length equals 13 residues. Between the trimmed V and J ends, which lost 0 bases and 6 bases, there was a span of 5 bases. The CDR3 bases are TGTGCCAGCAGCTTAGCTCTTTATGAAAAACTGTTTTTT. Protein sequence: CASSLALYEKLFF.

V and J are TRBV5-1 and TRBJ2-2; 9 bases map to TRBD2. Germline assignment: CDR1 SGHRS and CDR2 YFSETQ. After removal of 4 bases from V and 4 bases from J, the junction contained 8 bases not matched to a gene. The length of the CDR3 is 16 residues. The CDR3 DNA is TGCGCCAGCAGCGATGTAAGCGGGAGGCGCACCGGGGAGCTGTTTTTT. Its translation: CASSDVSGRRTGELFF.

The gene calls are TRBV2 and TRBJ2-5; TRBD2 might be the D (5 bases). Trimming shortened V by 6 bases and J by 2 bases, and 13 bases separated the two germline ends. Germline V lookup: CDR1 SNHLY, CDR2 FYNNEI. There are 14 residues in the CDR3. The CDR3 DNA reads as TGTGCCAGCAGGCCGGGAACCCAACAAGAGACCCAGTACTTC. Protein sequence: CASRPGTQQETQYF.

Ten or more counts support this clone. The chain recombines TRBV28 with TRBJ1-1, with TRBD1 as a possible D gene (6 bases). This CDR3 comprises 15 residues. The germline V and J ends were trimmed by 3 bases and 1 base, with 12 bases remaining between them. The germline V gene encodes CDR1 MDHEN and CDR2 SYDVKM. The CDR3 reads CASSFWGTPNTEAFF. The CDR3 DNA sequence: TGTGCCAGCAGTTTCTGGGGGACACCGAACACTGAAGCTTTCTTT.

As to this clone: Other nucleotide sequences in the sample specify the same CDR3. The chain has TRBV19 and TRBJ1-5, with 7 bases identical to TRBD1. Germline CDR1 and CDR2: LNHDA and SQIVND (reference sequence). The V gene end was trimmed by 5 bases and the J gene end by 6 bases; junction bases not matched to a gene: 7. The length of the CDR3 is 14 residues. The CDR3 bases are TGTGCCAGTAGTCCCCGACAGGGCTCTCAGCCCCAGCATTTT. It yields the protein CASSPRQGSQPQHF.

This chain links TRBV5-5 with TRBJ2-3; weak D call: TRBD1 (6 bases). V gave up 1 base and J gave up 2 bases, with 14 bases separating them. CDR1 and CDR2 (germline): SGHKS, YYEKEE (reference sequence). The CDR3 is 16 amino acids. CDR3 sequence reads: CASSLNPGQVTDTQYF. CDR3 nucleotide sequence: TGTGCCAGCAGCTTGAATCCGGGACAAGTCACAGATACGCAGTATTTT.

The rearrangement links TRBV28 to TRBJ1-2; tentatively, D is TRBD1 (5 bases). The CDR3 totals 15 residues. V lost 6 bases to trimming and J lost 7 bases, with 21 bases between them. Germline V CDR1 and CDR2: MDHEN, SYDVKM. CDR3 amino acids: CASRTTLGVLGGYTF. The CDR3 DNA reads TGTGCCAGCAGAACCACCTTAGGGGTGTTAGGTGGCTACACCTTC.

This clone appeared many times. V and J are TRBV6-1 and TRBJ2-6; D might be TRBD2 (5 bases). This CDR3 region has 15 residues. In germline, CDR1 is MNHNS, CDR2 SASEGT. With 4 bases removed from V and 2 bases from J, the gap between germline ends came to 9 bases. In DNA form, the CDR3 reads TGTGCCAGCAGTGCCGAGGGTACTGGGGCCAACGTCCTGACTTTC. This sequence encodes CASSAEGTGANVLTF.

V is TRBV5-8 and J is TRBJ1-5; D ambiguous. CDR3 size: 11 residues. The V end lost 1 base, the J end lost 9 bases, and 5 bases lay between the germline ends. The germline gives CDR1 SGHTS, CDR2 YDEGEE. CDR3 in amino acids: CASSLTRPQHF. The CDR3 DNA reads TGTGCCAGCAGCTTGACGCGGCCCCAGCATTTT.

This clone showed up just a few times. V is TRBV29-1 and J is TRBJ2-7, with D perhaps matching TRBD1 (6 bases). The V gene lost 7 bases and the J gene lost 5 bases, with 18 bases spanning the gap. The CDR3 consists of 13 residues. Germline values: CDR1 SQVTM, CDR2 ANQGSEA. This chain's CDR3 is CSATGTNVHEQYF. CDR3 DNA: TGCAGCGCCACCGGGACAAACGTCCACGAGCAGTACTTC.

V is TRBV28 and J is TRBJ2-3; D uncertain. V was cut by 6 bases and J by 3 bases, with 16 bases left in between. The length of the CDR3 is 15 residues. The germline V gene encodes CDR1 MDHEN and CDR2 SYDVKM. The chain's CDR3 is CASRIGWSKTDTQYF. The CDR3 DNA follows: TGTGCCAGCAGGATAGGCTGGAGTAAGACAGATACGCAGTATTTT.

CDR3 residues: CASSEGGGHLSGNTIYF. CDR3 in DNA: TGTGCCAGCAGTGAGGGTGGGGGACACCTCTCTGGAAACACCATATATTTT. This rearrangement joins TRBV2 to TRBJ1-3, with D perhaps matching TRBD1 (6 bases). Between the trimmed V and J ends, which lost 3 bases and 0 bases, there was a span of 15 bases. Germline CDR1 reads SNHLY; CDR2 reads FYNNEI. CDR3 length: 17 residues.

V is TRBV5-6 and J is TRBJ1-5; D perhaps matches TRBD1 (6 bases). The CDR3 runs 15 residues. Per the germline V gene, CDR1 is SGHDT and CDR2 is YYEEEE. Trimming left V 3 bases short and J 4 bases short, with 14 bases between. CDR3 residues: CASSWGGQTNQPQHF. CDR3 nucleotide sequence: TGTGCCAGCAGCTGGGGCGGACAGACTAATCAGCCCCAGCATTTT.

This clone has just one count. V gene TRBV18 combines with J gene TRBJ1-1; TRBD1 is a possible D gene (5 bases). V dropped 0 bases and J dropped 1 base, with 9 bases sitting between them. Germline V CDR1 and CDR2: KGHSH, LQKENI. The CDR3 sequence is 15 residues long. CDR3 amino acids: CASSPPSGQNTEAFF. The CDR3 nucleotides are TGTGCCAGCTCACCACCGTCAGGGCAGAACACTGAAGCTTTCTTT.